These 23 T cell receptor beta chains came from one sample sequenced in a study of post-analysis software for immune sequencing data. The antigens for these receptors are not known. Study-wide points: Controls had lower frequencies than patients of about 5 TRBV segments, which included TRBV5-6, TRBV5-1 and TRBV20-1.

Presence of unique molecular identifiers characterized the TCR beta cDNA libraries. In TCRdb, the PCR reads were re-called with MiXCR into one record per CDR3 protein. The sample lists about 770,000 distinct CDR3 sequences, around 46% occurring once. The source material was blood. These receptor sequences come from a girl between 10 and 17 years old with multiple sclerosis.

This clonotype has more than one count but fewer than ten. This chain joins TRBV5-1 and TRBJ1-1, with 9 bases lining up with TRBD1. The CDR3 is 15 amino acids. The germline gives CDR1 SGHRS, CDR2 YFSETQ. After removal of 5 bases from V and 1 base from J, the junction contained 6 bases not matched to a gene. CDR3 DNA sequence: TGCGCCAGCAGGTATCCGGGACAGGGGAACACTGAAGCTTTCTTT. This translates into CASRYPGQGNTEAFF.

This clonotype appeared once. The chain combines TRBV27 with TRBJ1-2; tentative D call: TRBD1 (5 bases). This CDR3 comprises 17 residues. V lost 6 bases to trimming and J lost 7 bases, with 27 bases between them. CDR1 is MNHEY and CDR2 is SMNVEV in the germline V gene (reference sequence). CDR3 amino acids: CASRLKPGASGRSGYTF. As DNA, the CDR3 is TGTGCCAGCAGACTTAAACCCGGGGCCTCAGGGCGGTCTGGCTACACCTTC.

This clonotype was counted only a few times. The chain recombines TRBV20-1 with TRBJ2-1, with 7 bases identical to TRBD2. The V and J ends lost 1 base and 3 bases, in that order; junction bases with no gene match: 3. Germline V gene data show CDR1 as DFQATT and CDR2 as SNEGSKA (reference sequence). This CDR3 has 14 amino acids. CDR3 protein: CSARVLADYNEQFF. The CDR3 region has the DNA TGCAGTGCTAGAGTGCTAGCGGACTACAATGAGCAGTTCTTC.

The chain is built from TRBV12-3 or TRBV12-4 and TRBJ2-3; D ambiguous. Trimming left V 5 bases short and J 2 bases short, with 14 bases between. The CDR3 has 15 residues. For the CDR3, the DNA is TGTGCCAGCAGTCACATTGGGCTCTACACAGATACGCAGTATTTT. Translated, it gives CASSHIGLYTDTQYF.

This chain joins TRBV6-5 and TRBJ1-2; no definite D call. The V gene's germline CDR1 is MNHEY and CDR2 SVGAGI. CDR3 length: 16 amino acids. The V end was cut by 3 bases, the J end by 2 bases, with 16 bases between. The CDR3 bases are TGTGCCAGCAGTTATCTTACAGAGGCCCTAAACTATGGCTACACCTTC. Its protein is CASSYLTEALNYGYTF.

The genes are TRBV27 and TRBJ1-2, with 7 bases matching TRBD1. Germline V gives CDR1 MNHEY, CDR2 SMNVEV (reference sequence). Trimming removed 8 bases from V and 5 bases from J; junction bases left unmatched: 11. There are 14 residues in the CDR3. In DNA, the CDR3 is TGTGCCAGCGGGCAGGGGGGCGGTGGGTATGGCTACACCTTC. Translation gives CASGQGGGGYGYTF.

V usage is TRBV4-3 and J usage is TRBJ2-6; weak D call: TRBD2 (5 bases). V was clipped by 3 bases and J by 2 bases, with 20 bases between them. The V gene's germline CDR1 is LGHNA and CDR2 YSLEER. This CDR3 region has 19 residues. CDR3 residues: CASSHAALTERPGANVLTF. The CDR3 DNA reads TGCGCCAGCAGCCACGCTGCCCTTACGGAGCGGCCTGGGGCCAACGTCCTGACTTTC.

This clonotype was recorded many times. A read error may account for a junction end that differs from germline. This sequence joins TRBV5-1 and TRBJ2-7; possible D gene TRBD1, 5 bases. Germline V lookup: CDR1 SGHRS, CDR2 YFSETQ. The CDR3 length is 12 residues. The CDR3 DNA sequence: TGTGCCAGCAGCCCGGACACCTACGAGCAGTACTTC. It yields the protein CASSPDTYEQYF.

V gene TRBV7-9 combines with J gene TRBJ2-1, with D possibly matching TRBD2 (5 bases). V was trimmed by 5 bases and J by 9 bases, leaving 14 bases between them. The length of the CDR3 is 13 residues. CDR1 and CDR2 from the germline V gene are SEHNR and FQNEAQ (reference sequence). CDR3 bases: TGTGCCAGCAGCAATGAGGGCCGGGGTGAGCAGTTCTTC. Translated, it gives CASSNEGRGEQFF.

The genes are TRBV12-3 or TRBV12-4 and TRBJ2-7, with D possibly matching TRBD1 (7 bases). The CDR3 covers 15 residues. V was clipped by 5 bases and J by 0 bases, with 14 bases between them. The CDR3 spells CASSETGRSSYEQYF. The CDR3 DNA reads as TGTGCCAGCAGTGAGACAGGGAGGAGCTCCTACGAGCAGTACTTC.

This chain joins TRBV3-1 and TRBJ2-1, with D unclear. There are 15 residues in the CDR3. Germline CDR1 is LGHDT and CDR2 is YNNKEL (reference sequence). Trimming stripped 1 base from V and 2 bases from J, with 9 bases between. The CDR3 spells CASSQGVETYNEQFF. The CDR3 DNA sequence: TGTGCCAGCAGCCAAGGTGTGGAGACCTACAATGAGCAGTTCTTC.

V is TRBV7-9 and J is TRBJ2-7; no firm D call. The DNA matches TRBJ2-5 better at its end, which makes the J call doubtful. CDR3 length: 13 amino acids. Looked up from germline, CDR1 is SEHNR and CDR2 is FQNEAQ (reference sequence). The CDR3 loop reads CASQFDFKETQYF. In DNA, the CDR3 is TGTGCCAGCCAATTCGACTTTAAAGAGACCCAGTACTTC.

The gene calls are TRBV3-1 and TRBJ2-6, with TRBD1 matching 7 bases. The CDR3 has 19 amino acids. Looked up from germline, CDR1 is LGHDT and CDR2 is YNNKEL (reference sequence). V trimming: 0 bases; J trimming: 2 bases; junction bases outside the gene matches: 10. The CDR3 loop reads CASSQDSRTGDPGANVLTF. CDR3 bases: TGTGCCAGCAGCCAAGATAGTAGGACAGGAGATCCTGGGGCCAACGTCCTGACTTTC.

On this clonotype: Sequence at one end of the junction differs from germline and may be a read error. CDR3 DNA: TGCGCCAGCAGCCAGATCCCGGGACAGTTAGAGACCCAGGACTTC. Protein: CASSQIPGQLETQDF. The genes are TRBV4-1 and TRBJ2-5, with TRBD1 matching over 7 bases. CDR1 and CDR2 (germline): MGHRA, YSYEKL. CDR3 length: 15 amino acids.

The chain recombines TRBV20-1 with TRBJ2-4; the D is unclear. This CDR3 comprises 12 residues. From germline, CDR1 is DFQATT and CDR2 SNEGSKA (reference sequence). The ends were cut back, 1 base at V and 5 bases at J, with 6 bases in the middle. The CDR3 loop is CSARVSENIQYF. The CDR3 DNA follows: TGCAGTGCTAGAGTGTCGGAAAACATTCAGTACTTC.

This rearrangement joins TRBV20-1 to TRBJ2-3; 7 nucleotides match TRBD2. The CDR3 loop spans 15 amino acids. V lost 4 bases and J lost 0; bases outside the gene matches: 7. CDR1 and CDR2 (germline): DFQATT, SNEGSKA (reference sequence). The CDR3 bases are TGCAGTGCTAAATCGGGAGGTCCTAGCACAGATACGCAGTATTTT. Protein sequence: CSAKSGGPSTDTQYF.

Only a few counts were recorded for this clonotype. This sequence joins TRBV20-1 and TRBJ2-7; D gene uncertain. V shed 0 bases and J shed 2 bases, with 11 bases lying between them. The CDR3 sequence is 14 residues long. Germline V lookup: CDR1 DFQATT, CDR2 SNEGSKA (reference sequence). The CDR3 loop reads CSARDSQRTYEQYF. The CDR3 DNA follows: TGCAGTGCTAGAGATTCTCAGAGGACCTACGAGCAGTACTTC.

The V call is TRBV5-6, the J call TRBJ2-7; D not resolved. Trimming shortened V by 0 bases and J by 3 bases, and 13 bases separated the two germline ends. CDR1 is SGHDT and CDR2 is YYEEEE in the germline V gene. The CDR3 has 15 amino acids. The CDR3 region has the DNA TGTGCCAGCAGCTTGGAAGGTAGTAGGGTCTACGAGCAGTACTTC. Protein sequence: CASSLEGSRVYEQYF.

On this clonotype: One end of the junction does not line up with germline, which may come from a read error. This sequence joins TRBV29-1 and TRBJ2-1; either TRBD1 or TRBD2 may supply D (7 bases each). The J call may be in error: the DNA end matches TRBJ2-7 better. CDR1 and CDR2 from the germline V gene are SQVTM and ANQGSEA. The CDR3 has 15 residues. CDR3 protein: CSVEGGGQLDNEQYF. CDR3 bases: TGCAGCGTAGAAGGGGGGGGACAGCTCGACAATGAGCAGTACTTC.

The genes are TRBV7-8 and TRBJ2-1; 9 positions agree with TRBD1. V was clipped by 10 bases and J by 7 bases; unmatched bases: 8. Germline CDR1 SGHVS, CDR2 FQNEAQ. This CDR3 spans 13 amino acids. The CDR3 DNA sequence: TGTGCCATACCCCGAGGGACAGGGAATGAGCAGTTCTTC. It translates to CAIPRGTGNEQFF.

V is TRBV21-1 and J is TRBJ2-6; TRBD1 is taken as the D call from the table, unchecked against the DNA. TRBV21-1 is an annotated pseudogene. This CDR3 spans 21 amino acids. CDR3: CASSKEGSVGVPSTGANVLTF. As DNA, the CDR3 is TGTGCCAGCAGCAAAGAGGGGTCCGTAGGGGTCCCATCTACTGGGGCCAACGTCCTGACTTTC.

This clonotype was recorded a few times. The genes are TRBV5-1 and TRBJ2-2; 10 bases are shared with TRBD2. CDR1 is SGHRS, CDR2 YFSETQ, per germline. V gave up 0 bases and J gave up 6 bases; unmatched junction bases: 8. This CDR3 has 17 amino acids. The CDR3 here is CASSLGPVAGGAGELFF. CDR3 nucleotides: TGCGCCAGCAGCTTGGGCCCCGTAGCGGGAGGAGCCGGGGAGCTGTTTTTT.

The chain is built from TRBV20-1 and TRBJ2-3; D is perhaps TRBD2 (6 bases). Germline V CDR1 and CDR2: DFQATT, SNEGSKA (reference sequence). CDR3 length: 15 residues. CDR3 DNA: TGCAGAGTACCGGGACTCTCGACTAGCACAGATACGCAGTATTTT. Translated: CRVPGLSTSTDTQYF.